The 28 T cell receptor beta chains in this list originate from one sample, sequenced in a study of blood T cell repertoires in COVID-19. The data were produced by immunoSEQ multiplex PCR, yet TCRdb's version contains in-frame clones alone and is incomplete. The top ten clones hold approximately 15% of a sample with more than 150,000 clones, over 75% of them seen once. Sequences were obtained from peripheral blood. Every receptor here comes from a woman in her 40s with acute or convalescent COVID-19.

The chain employs TRBV5-6 and TRBJ2-7; 7 nucleotides align to TRBD1. This CDR3 comprises 14 residues. The germline V gene encodes CDR1 SGHDT and CDR2 YYEEEE. With V trimmed by 2 bases and J by 3 bases, 5 bases remained unmatched. The chain's CDR3 is CASSFLAGGYEQYF. CDR3 coding DNA: TGTGCCAGCAGCTTTCTGGCAGGGGGCTACGAGCAGTACTTC.

This chain connects TRBV7-8 to TRBJ2-7; the match to TRBD2 covers 7 bases. Looked up from germline, CDR1 is SGHVS and CDR2 is FQNEAQ. The CDR3 consists of 17 residues. V was clipped by 5 bases and J by 4 bases; unmatched bases: 17. The CDR3 loop reads CASSGRGVKSVSYEQYF. The CDR3 DNA sequence: TGTGCCAGCAGCGGCCGGGGGGTAAAGTCAGTTTCTTACGAGCAGTACTTC.

CDR3 sequence: CASSTIPPRQGNLAETQYF. The CDR3 region has the DNA TGTGCCAGCAGTACTATCCCCCCAAGACAGGGAAATTTAGCAGAGACCCAGTACTTC. The chain employs TRBV5-4 and TRBJ2-5; 7 bases line up with TRBD1. Losses at the gene ends were 5 bases for V and 4 bases for J; bases not matched to a gene: 23. There are 19 residues in the CDR3. CDR1 and CDR2 from the germline V gene are SGHNT and YYREEE (reference sequence).

The chain has TRBV11-3 and TRBJ2-1; 9 bases are shared with TRBD2. This CDR3 is 15 amino acids long. Germline lookup yields CDR1 SGHNT and CDR2 YENEEA. The junction had 5 bases not matched to a gene; V was cut back by 5 bases and J by 3 bases. CDR3 bases: TGTGCCAGCAGCCTCAGCGGGGGGCTCTACAATGAGCAGTTCTTC. It yields the protein CASSLSGGLYNEQFF.

This rearrangement joins TRBV7-2 to TRBJ2-2, with 11 bases identical to TRBD2. With 5 bases clipped from V and 4 bases from J, the junction kept 3 bases outside the gene matches. Germline loops: CDR1 SGHTA, CDR2 FQGNSA. The CDR3 covers 15 residues. The CDR3 region has the DNA TGTGCCAGCAGCCTTAGCGGGAGGGGCACCGGGGAGCTGTTTTTT. Its translation: CASSLSGRGTGELFF.

J is TRBJ2-2 and V is TRBV29-1, with 7 bases fitting TRBD2. The CDR3 consists of 12 residues. Losses at the gene ends were 3 bases for V and 6 bases for J; bases not matched to a gene: 1. Germline CDR1 and CDR2: SQVTM and ANQGSEA. The CDR3 loop is CSVDGGSGELFF. The CDR3, as DNA: TGCAGCGTTGACGGGGGGTCCGGGGAGCTGTTTTTT.

This clone showed up just a few times. This chain uses TRBV5-4 with TRBJ1-4, with 7 bases aligning to TRBD1. The germline gives CDR1 SGHNT, CDR2 YYREEE (reference sequence). This CDR3 spans 15 amino acids. Trimming took 0 bases from V and 7 from J; bases not matched to a gene: 6. The CDR3 sequence: CASSLGRGRLEKLFF. The DNA for the CDR3 is TGTGCCAGCAGCTTGGGGAGGGGGCGGCTTGAAAAACTGTTTTTT.

J is TRBJ2-1 and V is TRBV2; 13 positions agree with TRBD2. The V gene end was trimmed by 1 base and the J gene end by 8 bases; junction bases not matched to a gene: 8. In germline, CDR1 is SNHLY, CDR2 FYNNEI. The CDR3 covers 17 residues. The CDR3 DNA follows: TGTGCCAGCAGTGAAGGGACTAGCGGGGGCGGTGTTGATGAGCAGTTCTTC. As protein: CASSEGTSGGGVDEQFF.

The gene calls are TRBV24-1 and TRBJ1-2; D uncertain. With 7 bases removed from V and 8 bases from J, the gap between germline ends came to 22 bases. The CDR3 consists of 15 residues. Germline V gives CDR1 KGHDR, CDR2 SFDVKD. CDR3 nucleotide sequence: TGTGCCACCAGGTCCTTGATGTTCCCTGGCACCGGCTACACCTTC. Its translation: CATRSLMFPGTGYTF.

The chain is built from TRBV10-3 and TRBJ2-2; TRBD1 is a possible D gene (5 bases). V lost 4 bases and J 4 bases, leaving 13 bases between the germline ends. This CDR3 is 15 amino acids long. Germline lookup yields CDR1 ENHRY and CDR2 SYGVKD. The CDR3, as DNA: TGTGCCATCAGTGCCGACAGCCTCGGCACCGGGGAGCTGTTTTTT. It specifies CAISADSLGTGELFF.

This CDR3 is CASSATQGSVGNTIYF. Written as DNA, the CDR3 is TGTGCCAGCAGCGCAACGCAGGGCTCTGTTGGAAACACCATATATTTT. V gene TRBV9 combines with J gene TRBJ1-3; perhaps TRBD1 as D (5 bases). V dropped 3 bases and J dropped 3 bases, with 16 bases sitting between them. CDR3 length: 16 residues. Germline CDR1 SGDLS, CDR2 YYNGEE.

This rearrangement joins TRBV19 to TRBJ2-3, with 9 positions matching TRBD1. Germline V gene data show CDR1 as LNHDA and CDR2 as SQIVND (reference sequence). The CDR3 totals 13 residues. After removal of 9 bases from V and 4 bases from J, the junction contained 5 bases not matched to a gene. The CDR3 region has the DNA TGTGCCAGCACCCGACAGGGGGCAGATACGCAGTATTTT. Translating it yields CASTRQGADTQYF.

The genes are TRBV2 and TRBJ2-1; TRBD2 might be the D (7 bases). V dropped 7 bases and J dropped 6 bases, with 16 bases sitting between them. Germline V gene sequence: CDR1 SNHLY, CDR2 FYNNEI. This CDR3 is built from 14 residues. CDR3 region: CASIGRGATNEQFF. The CDR3 bases are TGTGCCAGCATCGGCCGGGGGGCCACCAATGAGCAGTTCTTC.

This chain connects TRBV5-1 to TRBJ2-3, with D maybe TRBD1 (5 bases). CDR1 and CDR2 (germline): SGHRS, YFSETQ. The V end was cut by 4 bases, the J end by 5 bases, with 14 bases between. The CDR3 is 14 residues long. The CDR3 spells CASSTLVRGDTQYF. DNA of the CDR3: TGCGCCAGCAGCACGCTAGTAAGGGGAGATACGCAGTATTTT.

This chain links TRBV19 with TRBJ1-4; perhaps TRBD1 as D (5 bases). V was cut by 5 bases and J by 8 bases, with 12 bases left in between. The CDR3 loop spans 13 amino acids. Germline values: CDR1 LNHDA, CDR2 SQIVND (reference sequence). The DNA for the CDR3 is TGTGCCAGTAGTGCGAGGTGGGGCGAAAAACTGTTTTTT. Translating gives CASSARWGEKLFF.

V usage is TRBV11-2 and J usage is TRBJ2-5; 14 positions agree with TRBD2. CDR3 length: 16 residues. V gave up 5 bases and J gave up 3 bases; unmatched junction bases: 5. Germline CDR1 is SGHAT and CDR2 is FQNNGV. CDR3 protein: CASSETSGGVKETQYF. CDR3 DNA: TGTGCCAGCAGCGAGACTAGCGGGGGGGTCAAAGAGACCCAGTACTTC.

This clone was detected a few times. V gene TRBV11-3 combines with J gene TRBJ2-1; TRBD2 agrees at 11 bases. CDR3 size: 16 residues. V lost 2 bases, J lost 8 bases, and 8 bases stayed unmatched. Germline CDR1 is SGHNT and CDR2 is YENEEA. The CDR3 nucleotides read TGTGCCAGCAGCTTATTAGCGGGAGGGTTTTACTATGAGCAGTTCTTC. This sequence encodes CASSLLAGGFYYEQFF.

The V call is TRBV5-6, the J call TRBJ1-6; TRBD1 matches 7 bases. Germline CDR1 SGHDT, CDR2 YYEEEE. The CDR3 has 15 residues. V lost 4 bases, J lost 13 bases, and 14 bases stayed unmatched. CDR3 sequence: CASSLGGGQFTPLHF. In DNA, the CDR3 is TGTGCCAGCAGCCTCGGGGGGGGACAGTTTACTCCCCTCCACTTT.

The chain couples TRBV4-1 to TRBJ1-1; TRBD1 matches 7 bases. V trimming: 4 bases; J trimming: 1 base; junction bases outside the gene matches: 3. The V gene's germline CDR1 is MGHRA and CDR2 YSYEKL. There are 14 residues in the CDR3. The CDR3 nucleotides read TGCGCCAGCAGCCTGGGGACAGCGAACACTGAAGCTTTCTTT. Residues: CASSLGTANTEAFF.

The rearrangement links TRBV6-5 to TRBJ2-7; D is possibly TRBD1 (6 bases). This CDR3 is built from 16 residues. Germline CDR1 is MNHEY and CDR2 is SVGAGI. V was cut by 0 bases and J by 3 bases, with 15 bases left in between. CDR3 nucleotides: TGTGCCAGCAGTTACTCAGGGGTTGGCAGGGGCTACGAGCAGTACTTC. As protein: CASSYSGVGRGYEQYF.

V gene TRBV3-1 (or the pseudogene TRBV3-2) combines with J gene TRBJ1-5; 7 bases are a match to TRBD1. The CDR3 has 16 amino acids. Germline CDR1 reads LGHDT; CDR2 reads YNNKEL (reference sequence). The V gene end was trimmed by 4 bases and the J gene end by 4 bases; junction bases not matched to a gene: 10. CDR3 in DNA: TGTGCCAGCAGCCGAGGGGCACAGGGGTTAAATCAGCCCCAGCATTTT. Protein sequence: CASSRGAQGLNQPQHF.

The V gene is TRBV7-9, the J gene TRBJ2-5; D unclear. V was pared by 1 base and J by 2 bases, with 11 bases between. CDR1 and CDR2 from the germline V gene are SEHNR and FQNEAQ (reference sequence). The CDR3 extends over 15 amino acids. In DNA form, the CDR3 reads TGTGCCAGCAGCTTAGGACCTGGAGCGCAAGAGACCCAGTACTTC. Amino acid sequence: CASSLGPGAQETQYF.

The V and J genes are TRBV4-2 and TRBJ1-6; D perhaps matches TRBD1 (5 bases). CDR1 is LGHNA and CDR2 is YNFKEQ in the germline V gene. V gave up 5 bases and J gave up 10 bases, with 21 bases separating them. The CDR3 is made up of 16 amino acids. CDR3 nucleotides: TGTGCCAGCAGCGGAGTGGTGGAAGGGGTGGGATCACCCCTCCACTTT. Translation gives CASSGVVEGVGSPLHF.

Comments on this clone: This same CDR3 is encoded by further DNA sequences in the sample. The chain combines TRBV24-1 with TRBJ1-5; D is undetermined. CDR1 KGHDR and CDR2 SFDVKD come from the germline V gene. This CDR3 contains 13 residues. Trimming pared 5 bases from V and 1 base from J, leaving 5 bases between. The CDR3 sequence is CATSVASNQPQHF. The CDR3 DNA is TGTGCCACCAGTGTGGCCAGCAATCAGCCCCAGCATTTT.

The chain has TRBV18 and TRBJ1-2, with no clear D. V dropped 2 bases and J dropped 4 bases, with 8 bases sitting between them. Germline CDR1 is KGHSH and CDR2 is LQKENI. This CDR3 contains 13 residues. The CDR3 DNA follows: TGTGCCAGCTCACCAACGGGAGGCTATGGCTACACCTTC. Amino acids: CASSPTGGYGYTF. The full variable domain, completed using reference TRBV18 and TRBJ1-2, is NAGVMQNPRHLVRRRGQEARLRCSPMKGHSHVYWYRQLPEEGLKFMVYLQKENIIDESGMPKERFSAEFPKEGPSILRIQQVVRGDSAAYFCASSPTGGYGYTFGSGTRLTVV.

This rearrangement joins TRBV3-1 (or the pseudogene TRBV3-2) to TRBJ2-2, with no clear D. Trimming shortened V by 4 bases and J by 4 bases, and 10 bases separated the two germline ends. The germline V gene has CDR1 LGHDT and CDR2 YNNKEL (reference sequence). The CDR3 loop spans 14 amino acids. The CDR3 coding sequence is TGTGCCAGCAGCCCGCTACGGGTCACCGGGGAGCTGTTTTTT. This sequence encodes CASSPLRVTGELFF.

V usage is TRBV6-1 and J usage is TRBJ2-5, with a possible D match to TRBD2 (5 bases). The CDR3 sequence is 14 residues long. Germline CDR1 is MNHNS and CDR2 is SASEGT. V was pared by 3 bases and J by 5 bases, with 13 bases between. CDR3 amino acids: CASSDRPRGETQYF. The CDR3 DNA reads as TGTGCCAGCAGTGATCGGCCCCGGGGTGAGACCCAGTACTTC.

The chain couples TRBV11-3 to TRBJ2-7; tentatively, D is TRBD1 (5 bases). CDR1 SGHNT and CDR2 YENEEA come from the germline V gene. This CDR3 spans 14 amino acids. Trimming removed 3 bases at V and 4 bases at J, with 13 bases between. CDR3: CASSLGLWGYEQYF. CDR3 sequence (DNA): TGTGCCAGCAGCTTGGGGCTATGGGGTTACGAGCAGTACTTC.